The text below deals with one T cell receptor beta chain. This record belongs to a study of blood T cell repertoires in COVID-19. For the study at large: Both acute and convalescent COVID-19 samples were obtained from the United States, Italy and Spain. Nucleic acid was either cDNA or gDNA, and it came from T cells, B-cell-depleted T cells, or PBMCs.

The authors' processing: The assay estimated nucleated cells by amplifying reference gene primers. The method was immunoSEQ multiplex PCR; TCRdb's version includes in-frame clones alone and lacks a portion of them. V and J calls and clone size are given by that table; D and trimming were obtained from the DNA. The sample consists of approximately 190,000 clones, around four fifths of them appearing once. Sequencing used peripheral blood. The TCR originated in a human donor in a cohort sampled during active COVID-19.

In DNA form, the CDR3 reads TGTGCCACCAGCAGAGGGCTTCAGAGGACAGATACGCAGTATTTT. Translated, it gives CATSRGLQRTDTQYF. V is TRBV15 and J is TRBJ2-3, with D unresolved. Trimming shortened V by 1 base and J by 3 bases, and 11 bases separated the two germline ends. Germline V gene data show CDR1 as LNHNV and CDR2 as YYDKDF (reference sequence). The CDR3 length is 15 residues.